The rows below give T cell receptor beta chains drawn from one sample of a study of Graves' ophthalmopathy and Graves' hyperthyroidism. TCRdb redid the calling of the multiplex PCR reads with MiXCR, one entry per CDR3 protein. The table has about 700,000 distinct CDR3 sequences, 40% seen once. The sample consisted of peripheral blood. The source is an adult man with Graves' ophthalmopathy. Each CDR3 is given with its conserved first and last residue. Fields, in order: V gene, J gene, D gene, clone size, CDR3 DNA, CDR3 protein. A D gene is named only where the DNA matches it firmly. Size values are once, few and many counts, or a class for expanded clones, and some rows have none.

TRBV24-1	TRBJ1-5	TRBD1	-	TGTGCCACCAGTGACCCGGACAGGGTTCTCGGCAATCAGCCCCAGCATTTT	CATSDPDRVLGNQPQHF
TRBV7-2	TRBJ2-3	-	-	TGTGCCAGCAGCACCCAGAGGGGTACGCAGTATTTT	CASSTQRGTQYF
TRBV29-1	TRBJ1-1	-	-	TGCAGTTTAGCGTCGATGGGGAACACTGAAGCTTTCTTT	CSLASMGNTEAFF
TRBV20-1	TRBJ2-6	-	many	TGCAGTGCTAGAGATCTCGCAAGCACTGGGGCCAACGTCCTGACTTTC	CSARDLASTGANVLTF
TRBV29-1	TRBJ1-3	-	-	TGCAGCGTACTTACGACTAGCGGGACTGGAAACACCATATATTTT	CSVLTTSGTGNTIYF
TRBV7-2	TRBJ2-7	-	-	TGTGCCAGCAGCTTAGTCCGGGAGTTCTACGAGCAGTACTTC	CASSLVREFYEQYF
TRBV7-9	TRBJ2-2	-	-	TGCGCCAGCACCCACGGGACAATTAACACCGGGGAGCTGTTTTTT	CASTHGTINTGELFF
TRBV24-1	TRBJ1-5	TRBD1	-	TGTGCCACCAGCAGCCAGGGACAGGGATGGAATCAGCCCCAGCATTTT	CATSSQGQGWNQPQHF
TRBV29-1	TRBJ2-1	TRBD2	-	TGCAGCGTCGGCCTAGCGGGCGATTTGGAGCAGTTCTTC	CSVGLAGDLEQFF
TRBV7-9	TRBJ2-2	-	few	TGTGCCAGCAGCTTAACATACTCGTTCGCGAACACCGGGGAGCTGTTTTTT	CASSLTYSFANTGELFF
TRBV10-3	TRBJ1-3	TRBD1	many	TGTGCCATCAGTCGACAGGGTAGTTCGTTCGGCTCCTTATATTTT	CAISRQGSSFGSLYF
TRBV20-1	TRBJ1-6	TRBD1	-	TGCAGTCCTTGGACAGGGGTGAATTCACCCCTCCACTTT	CSPWTGVNSPLHF
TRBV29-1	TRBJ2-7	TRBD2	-	TGCAGCGTCCTAAGCGGGGGGGTCGGCGAGCAGTACTTC	CSVLSGGVGEQYF
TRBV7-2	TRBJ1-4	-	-	TGTGCCAGCAGCTCCTCCCCGGGGAGGGCCTCAACTAATGAAAAACTGTTTTTT	CASSSSPGRASTNEKLFF
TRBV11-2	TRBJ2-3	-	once	TGTGCCAGCAGCTGGGGTGAGAGAGATACGCAGTATTTT	CASSWGERDTQYF
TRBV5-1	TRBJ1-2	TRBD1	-	TGCGCCAGCAGCTTGGGGGACAGAGATGGCTACACCTTC	CASSLGDRDGYTF
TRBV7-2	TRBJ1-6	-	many	TGTGCCAGCAGCCCCACCGGCGATTCACCCCTCCACTTT	CASSPTGDSPLHF
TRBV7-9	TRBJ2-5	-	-	TGTGCCAGCAGCCCGAGGTACTCTGGGGCGTATGAGACCCAGTACTTC	CASSPRYSGAYETQYF
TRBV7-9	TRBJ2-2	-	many	TGTGCCAGCAGCGTCAGGGGAATCGGGGAGCTGTTTTTT	CASSVRGIGELFF
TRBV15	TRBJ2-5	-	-	TGTGCCACCAGCAGAGAGAAGGGGTTCCCTACTCAAGGGACCCAGTACTTC	CATSREKGFPTQGTQYF
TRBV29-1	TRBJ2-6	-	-	TGCAGCGTTGGAGAAGGGGCCCACGTCCTGACTTTC	CSVGEGAHVLTF
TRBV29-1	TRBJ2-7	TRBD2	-	TGCAGCTTGGTACCTAGCGGGGCGAGCTCCTACGAGCAGTACTTC	CSLVPSGASSYEQYF
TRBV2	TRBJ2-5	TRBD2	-	TGTGCCAGCATCAAAAGACTAGCGAGGGGAGAGACCCAGTACTTC	CASIKRLARGETQYF
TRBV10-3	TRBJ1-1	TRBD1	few	TGTGCCAGCAGTAGGAGACAGGGGACGAACACTGAAGCTTTCTTT	CASSRRQGTNTEAFF
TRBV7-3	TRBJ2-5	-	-	TGTGCCAGCAGCTTAAGCCTTTGGAGGGAGCGGACGGTCCAAGAGACCCAGTACTTC	CASSLSLWRERTVQETQYF
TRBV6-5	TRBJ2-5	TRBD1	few	TGTGCCAGCAGTCCCGTAACCGACAGGGATGGAGAGACCCAGTACTTC	CASSPVTDRDGETQYF
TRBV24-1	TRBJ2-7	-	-	TGTGCCACCAGTGATAGCACCGGGACATCGGGCTACGAGCAGTACTTC	CATSDSTGTSGYEQYF
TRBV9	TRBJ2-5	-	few	TGTGCCAGCAGTTCCCACGTTGGGGGCAGAGAGACCCAGTACTTC	CASSSHVGGRETQYF